This TCR beta chain came from a study of Ad26.COV2.S vaccination and SARS-CoV-2 variants. Study summary: Each vaccinee took Ad26.COV2.S intramuscularly, once or twice 56 days apart. Notes on the study in general: Placebo recipients trailed vaccine recipients in spike-specific TCR breadth. The breadth of spike-specific CD8+ and CD4+ T cell responses after vaccination was reportedly substantial.

Remarks on this clone: Its antigen is as yet unknown.

Treatment given: roughly 20 received Ad26.COV2.S at low or high dose, single or two shots; roughly five received placebo; per-sample allocation not given. Repertoires come from day 63 after the first vaccine or placebo injection. Donation came from an adult in Boston who was aged 18-55 years. With V trimmed by 7 bases and J by 6 bases, 4 bases remained unmatched. Germline lookup yields CDR1 GTSNPN and CDR2 SVGIG (reference sequence). CDR3 length: 11 amino acids. Profiled with immunoSEQ multiplex PCR; TCRdb holds only in-frame clones, not every one. The table lists over 450,000 clones, about 89% of them singletons.

The clonotype comes from a person between 18 and 59 years old who received the Ad26.COV2.S COVID-19 vaccine or a placebo. Sequences were derived from peripheral blood, sampled in a trial of Ad26.COV2.S vaccine versus placebo. The J gene is TRBJ1-2, the V gene TRBV30; 8 nucleotides match TRBD1. CDR3 sequence reads: CASGQGHGYTF. The DNA of the CDR3 is TGTGCCTCTGGACAGGGACATGGCTACACCTTC.